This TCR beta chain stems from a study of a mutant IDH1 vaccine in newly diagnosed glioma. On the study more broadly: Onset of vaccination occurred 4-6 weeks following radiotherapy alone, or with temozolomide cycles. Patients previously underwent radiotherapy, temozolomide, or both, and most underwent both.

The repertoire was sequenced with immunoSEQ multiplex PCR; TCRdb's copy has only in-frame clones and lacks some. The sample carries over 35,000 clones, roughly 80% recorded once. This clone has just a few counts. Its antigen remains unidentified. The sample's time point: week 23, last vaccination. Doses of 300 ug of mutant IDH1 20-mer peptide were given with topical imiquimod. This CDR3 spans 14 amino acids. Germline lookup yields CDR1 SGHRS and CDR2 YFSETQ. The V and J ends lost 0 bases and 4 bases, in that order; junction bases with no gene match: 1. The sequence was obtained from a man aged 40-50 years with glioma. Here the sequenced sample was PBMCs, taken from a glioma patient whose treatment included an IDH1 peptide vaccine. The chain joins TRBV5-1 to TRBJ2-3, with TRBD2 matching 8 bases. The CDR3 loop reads CASSLAGGPDTQYF. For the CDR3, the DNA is TGCGCCAGCAGCTTGGCGGGAGGGCCAGATACGCAGTATTTT.